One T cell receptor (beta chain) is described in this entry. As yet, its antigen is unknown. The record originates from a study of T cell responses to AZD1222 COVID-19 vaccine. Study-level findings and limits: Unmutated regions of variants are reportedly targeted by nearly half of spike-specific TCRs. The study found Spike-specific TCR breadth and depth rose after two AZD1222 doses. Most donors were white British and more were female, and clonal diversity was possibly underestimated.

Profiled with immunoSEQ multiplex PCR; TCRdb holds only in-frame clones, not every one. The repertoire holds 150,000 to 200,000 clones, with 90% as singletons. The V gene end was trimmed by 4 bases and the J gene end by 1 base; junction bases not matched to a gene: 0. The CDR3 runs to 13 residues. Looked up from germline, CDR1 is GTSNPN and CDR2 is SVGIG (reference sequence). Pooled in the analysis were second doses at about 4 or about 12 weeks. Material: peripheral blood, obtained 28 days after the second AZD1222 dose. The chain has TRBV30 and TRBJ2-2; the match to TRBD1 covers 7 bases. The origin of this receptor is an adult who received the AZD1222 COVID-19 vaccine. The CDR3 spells CAWNRGNTGELFF. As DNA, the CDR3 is TGTGCCTGGAACAGGGGGAACACCGGGGAGCTGTTTTTT.